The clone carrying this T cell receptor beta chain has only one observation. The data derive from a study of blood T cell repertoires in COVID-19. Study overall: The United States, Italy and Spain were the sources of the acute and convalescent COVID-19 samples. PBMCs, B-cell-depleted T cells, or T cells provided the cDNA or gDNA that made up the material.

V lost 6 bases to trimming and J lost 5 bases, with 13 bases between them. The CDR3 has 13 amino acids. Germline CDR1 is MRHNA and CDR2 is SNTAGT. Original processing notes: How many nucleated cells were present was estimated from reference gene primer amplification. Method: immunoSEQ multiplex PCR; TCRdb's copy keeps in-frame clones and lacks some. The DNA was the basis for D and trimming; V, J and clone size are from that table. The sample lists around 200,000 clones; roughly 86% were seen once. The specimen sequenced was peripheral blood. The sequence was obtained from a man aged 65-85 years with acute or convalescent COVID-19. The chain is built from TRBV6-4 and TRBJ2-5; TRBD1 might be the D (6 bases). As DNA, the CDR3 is TGTGCCAGCAGCCGAGGCCAGGGGGAGACCCAGTACTTC. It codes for CASSRGQGETQYF.